This T cell receptor beta chain was identified in a study of blood T cells in healthy people across ages. Primers used in a second PCR of roughly 7 to 12 cycles were a sample-barcoded 5' primer and a J-beta primer mix. Via MiXCR, TCRdb re-called the 5' RACE reads, giving one row per CDR3 protein. The sample holds around 900,000 distinct CDR3 sequences, roughly 50% seen once. The CDR3 extends over 14 amino acids. Germline V gene data show CDR1 as MNHEY and CDR2 as SVGAGI. V lost 7 bases and J 0 bases, leaving 11 bases between the germline ends. The chain combines TRBV6-5 with TRBJ2-3; TRBD1 is a possible D gene (6 bases). Sequenced: blood. This clonotype was sampled from an older woman in good health. The CDR3 DNA sequence: TGTGCCAGCAAGACAGGACTGAGCACAGATACGCAGTATTTT. Its translation is CASKTGLSTDTQYF.